The 22 T cell receptor beta chains reported below all come from one sample, sequenced in a study of neoadjuvant nivolumab and ipilimumab in lung cancer (dated by TCRdb to the early 2020s). Library construction relied on the immunoSEQ multiplex PCR assay. Sourced from immuneACCESS, this table was stored by TCRdb with only in-frame sequences that have V and J called. A share of the clones is absent; for the studies checked, an unresolved V gene accounts for under half, and the remainder has no known explanation. This sample holds about 23,000 clones; approximately 82% were observed only once. Of the sample, 23% falls within the top ten clones. What this sample's time point label stands for: pretherapy, before neoadjuvant immune checkpoint inhibitors. This specimen was peripheral blood, taken before neoadjuvant nivolumab, alone or with ipilimumab. The receptors shown here come from an adult with non-small cell lung cancer.

This rearrangement joins TRBV5-4 to TRBJ2-1, with TRBD2 identical over 11 bases. CDR1 SGHNT and CDR2 YYREEE come from the germline V gene (reference sequence). This CDR3 is 19 amino acids long. The junction had 16 bases not matched to a gene; V was cut back by 4 bases and J by 4 bases. In DNA, the CDR3 is TGTGCCAGCAGCACACCACTAGCGGGAGACGCCGCGGGGTACAATGAGCAGTTCTTC. Amino acids: CASSTPLAGDAAGYNEQFF.

The CDR3 DNA reads as TGTGCCAGCAGCCCGAGACAGGGGGCCTACGAGCAGTACTTC. Translated: CASSPRQGAYEQYF. The gene calls are TRBV11-2 and TRBJ2-7; 9 nucleotides line up with TRBD1. There are 14 residues in the CDR3. With V trimmed by 5 bases and J by 2 bases, 4 bases remained unmatched. The germline gives CDR1 SGHAT, CDR2 FQNNGV.

This clone came up once. This rearrangement joins TRBV28 to TRBJ1-1; D not resolved. The germline V gene encodes CDR1 MDHEN and CDR2 SYDVKM. CDR3 length: 11 residues. Trimming cost V 7 bases and J 1 base, with 4 bases left between them. The CDR3, as DNA: TGTGCCAGCATCGGGAACACTGAAGCTTTCTTT. Translation gives CASIGNTEAFF.

The chain links TRBV30 to TRBJ2-1, with D unresolved. Trimming pared 6 bases from V and 0 bases from J, leaving 18 bases between. Germline CDR1 is GTSNPN and CDR2 is SVGIG (reference sequence). The CDR3 has 16 residues. The CDR3 bases are TGTGCCTGCCTCGACGTGTCTCCCAGCTCCTACAATGAGCAGTTCTTC. This encodes CACLDVSPSSYNEQFF.

This rearrangement joins TRBV5-1 to TRBJ2-7, with a tentative D call TRBD1 (6 bases). This CDR3 has 14 amino acids. V gave up 4 bases and J gave up 2 bases, with 13 bases separating them. CDR1 and CDR2 (germline): SGHRS, YFSETQ. CDR3 amino acids: CASSLKTGAYEQYF. The CDR3 DNA is TGCGCCAGCAGCCTAAAGACAGGAGCCTACGAGCAGTACTTC.

The chain combines TRBV5-5 with TRBJ2-5; 10 positions agree with TRBD1. Germline values: CDR1 SGHKS, CDR2 YYEKEE (reference sequence). The V segment lost 4 bases and the J segment 7 bases; nucleotides outside the gene matches: 10. This CDR3 contains 15 residues. Here the CDR3 DNA reads TGTGCCAGCAGCCATCGGGACAGGGGAGTGGGGACCCAGTACTTC. Translation: CASSHRDRGVGTQYF.

This clone was counted once. Here the CDR3 reads CASSLTLSYNEQFF. The CDR3 region has the DNA TGTGCCAGCAGCTTGACACTCTCCTACAATGAGCAGTTCTTC. J is TRBJ2-1 and V is TRBV5-5; D is unclear. V was cut by 1 base and J by 0 bases, with 5 bases left in between. Germline CDR1 reads SGHKS; CDR2 reads YYEKEE (reference sequence). The CDR3 is made up of 14 amino acids. Complete variable domain (other parts from reference TRBV5-5 and TRBJ2-1): DAGVTQSPTHLIKTRGQQVTLRCSPISGHKSVSWYQQVLGQGPQFIFQYYEKEERGRGNFPDRFSARQFPNYSSELNVNALLLGDSALYLCASSLTLSYNEQFFGPGTRLTVL.

This chain links TRBV6-6 with TRBJ2-7; 10 bases match TRBD1. CDR3 length: 15 amino acids. Germline trimming cut 4 bases from V and 2 bases from J; bases unmatched to any gene: 5. The V gene's germline CDR1 is MNHNY and CDR2 SVGAGI (reference sequence). CDR3 residues: CASSSGGTGAYEQYF. The CDR3 DNA reads TGTGCCAGCAGTTCTGGCGGGACAGGGGCCTACGAGCAGTACTTC.

The chain joins TRBV5-1 to TRBJ2-7; weak D call: TRBD1 (6 bases). CDR1 is SGHRS and CDR2 is YFSETQ in the germline V gene. The CDR3 covers 13 residues. V lost 3 bases to trimming and J lost 3 bases, with 10 bases between them. Here the CDR3 reads CASSSPDSYEQYF. CDR3 DNA: TGCGCCAGCAGCTCCCCGGACAGCTACGAGCAGTACTTC.

The chain uses TRBV4-3 and TRBJ1-3; perhaps TRBD1 as D (5 bases). The CDR3 length is 15 residues. Trimming took 5 bases from V and 0 from J, leaving 11 bases between them. CDR1 LGHNA and CDR2 YSLEER come from the germline V gene. The CDR3 DNA reads as TGCGCCAGCAGCAGGGACTTCAGCTCTGGAAACACCATATATTTT. Residues: CASSRDFSSGNTIYF.

The chain's CDR3 is CASSPTGFYTGELFF. The CDR3 DNA reads TGTGCCAGCAGCCCAACCGGGTTTTACACCGGGGAGCTGTTTTTT. The chain couples TRBV11-3 to TRBJ2-2; D unresolved. This CDR3 region has 15 residues. CDR1 is SGHNT, CDR2 YENEEA, per germline. The V end lost 5 bases, the J end lost 3 bases, and 13 bases lay between the germline ends.

This clone was seen only a few times. V gene TRBV28 combines with J gene TRBJ2-4; 8 bases line up with TRBD2. The CDR3 is 15 residues long. Germline CDR1 reads MDHEN; CDR2 reads SYDVKM. Trimming cost V 3 bases and J 0 bases; bases outside gene matches: 1. CDR3 amino acids: CASSFTSGAKNIQYF. The DNA for the CDR3 is TGTGCCAGCAGTTTTACTAGCGGAGCCAAAAACATTCAGTACTTC.

The sample holds a few counts of this clone. The gene calls are TRBV10-2 and TRBJ1-5; D is undetermined. The CDR3 is made up of 13 amino acids. The germline V and J ends were trimmed by 4 bases and 1 base, with 5 bases remaining between them. CDR1 and CDR2 (germline): WSHSY, SAAADI. The CDR3 is CASSGTSNQPQHF. The CDR3 bases are TGCGCCAGCAGTGGGACGAGCAATCAGCCCCAGCATTTT.

The gene calls are TRBV7-8 and TRBJ2-7, with D uncertain. Germline CDR1 and CDR2: SGHVS and FQNEAQ. There are 14 residues in the CDR3. V was clipped by 0 bases and J by 2 bases, with 8 bases between them. The CDR3 coding sequence is TGTGCCAGCAGCTTAGCGGTGACCGCCTACGAGCAGTACTTC. Translation: CASSLAVTAYEQYF.

V gene TRBV7-9 combines with J gene TRBJ1-1; D remains unclear. V lost 2 bases to trimming and J lost 2 bases, with 9 bases between them. CDR1 is SEHNR, CDR2 FQNEAQ, per germline (reference sequence). The CDR3 is 14 amino acids. As DNA, the CDR3 is TGTGCCAGCAGCTTATTAGGACCTAACACTGAAGCTTTCTTT. It encodes CASSLLGPNTEAFF.

The gene calls are TRBV10-3 and TRBJ2-1; TRBD2 agrees at 10 bases. After removal of 7 bases from V and 6 bases from J, the junction contained 9 bases not matched to a gene. There are 15 residues in the CDR3. Germline V gives CDR1 ENHRY, CDR2 SYGVKD. CDR3 protein: CAITASGRVGNEQFF. CDR3 nucleotides: TGTGCCATCACGGCCAGCGGGAGGGTGGGCAATGAGCAGTTCTTC.

This chain connects TRBV19 to TRBJ2-5, with TRBD2 matching over 8 bases. The length of the CDR3 is 15 residues. With 5 bases clipped from V and 3 bases from J, the junction kept 8 bases outside the gene matches. CDR1 is LNHDA and CDR2 is SQIVND in the germline V gene (reference sequence). CDR3: CASSRILAAEETQYF. The CDR3 region has the DNA TGTGCCAGTAGTCGAATACTAGCGGCGGAAGAGACCCAGTACTTC.

The chain links TRBV5-1 to TRBJ2-7; D possibly corresponds to TRBD2 (5 bases). Germline V gene data show CDR1 as SGHRS and CDR2 as YFSETQ. The CDR3 runs to 15 residues. Trimming took 0 bases from V and 6 from J, leaving 16 bases between them. The CDR3 DNA is TGCGCCAGCAGCTTGGCCGGGCGGGCTGTTGCCGAGCAGTACTTC. Its translation: CASSLAGRAVAEQYF.

The chain links TRBV30 to TRBJ2-7; D is ambiguous. V gave up 0 bases and J gave up 9 bases, with 9 bases separating them. This CDR3 comprises 11 residues. Germline assignment: CDR1 GTSNPN and CDR2 SVGIG (reference sequence). The chain's CDR3 is CAWSVGVGQYF. CDR3 coding DNA: TGTGCCTGGAGTGTCGGTGTCGGGCAGTACTTC.

The chain links TRBV4-2 to TRBJ2-7; 8 bases line up with TRBD2. Trimming at V came to 0 bases and at J to 4 bases, leaving 2 bases not matched to a gene. Germline assignment: CDR1 LGHNA and CDR2 YNFKEQ. This CDR3 has 14 amino acids. In DNA, the CDR3 is TGTGCCAGCAGCCAAGAACAGCGGGAGTACGAGCAGTACTTC. Translating gives CASSQEQREYEQYF.

The chain employs TRBV30 and TRBJ1-1; perhaps TRBD1 as D (5 bases). In germline, CDR1 is GTSNPN, CDR2 SVGIG (reference sequence). The ends were cut back, 0 bases at V and 10 bases at J, with 12 bases in the middle. The length of the CDR3 is 12 residues. The CDR3 reads CAWSVRRQGAFF. In DNA, the CDR3 is TGTGCCTGGAGTGTACGTAGGCAGGGAGCTTTCTTT.

The CDR3 DNA reads as TGTGCCAGTAGTCCAACAGACAGGGAAAACTATGGCTACACCTTC. It encodes CASSPTDRENYGYTF. The rearrangement links TRBV19 to TRBJ1-2; 7 bases align to TRBD1. This CDR3 has 15 amino acids. Germline values: CDR1 LNHDA, CDR2 SQIVND (reference sequence). The V gene end was trimmed by 5 bases and the J gene end by 2 bases; junction bases not matched to a gene: 8.